The 5 T cell receptor beta chains given below trace back to one sample, sequenced in a study of T cell responses to AZD1222 COVID-19 vaccine. Clones were read by immunoSEQ multiplex PCR, and TCRdb kept only the in-frame ones, dropping some. The sample includes about 150,000 clones, 90% seen only once; the top ten take 1.5% to 2%. The sample was peripheral blood, taken on day 0 of AZD1222 vaccination. Receptors originate from an adult in good health.

This clone was counted once. The chain employs TRBV15 and TRBJ1-5; 10 bases line up with TRBD1. Germline V lookup: CDR1 LNHNV, CDR2 YYDKDF (reference sequence). Trimming cost V 0 bases and J 7 bases; bases outside gene matches: 3. The CDR3 consists of 15 residues. CDR3: CATSRDGTGEQPQHF. The DNA of the CDR3 is TGTGCCACCAGCAGAGACGGGACAGGGGAACAGCCCCAGCATTTT.

The chain carries TRBV20-1 and TRBJ1-3; D is ambiguous. The germline V and J ends were trimmed by 3 bases and 0 bases, with 9 bases remaining between them. Germline V gene sequence: CDR1 DFQATT, CDR2 SNEGSKA (reference sequence). The CDR3 has 14 residues. The CDR3 DNA reads TGCAGTGCTAGTCCGAGTCACTCTGGAAACACCATATATTTT. Amino acid sequence: CSASPSHSGNTIYF.

The chain combines TRBV2 with TRBJ1-5; D possibly corresponds to TRBD1 (6 bases). The CDR3 is 16 amino acids. Germline CDR1 reads SNHLY; CDR2 reads FYNNEI. V lost 2 bases to trimming and J lost 3 bases, with 14 bases between them. The CDR3 loop is CASSEIPGQFNQPQHF. In DNA, the CDR3 is TGTGCCAGCAGTGAAATCCCTGGACAGTTCAATCAGCCCCAGCATTTT.

This chain links TRBV15 with TRBJ2-7, with D perhaps being TRBD1 or TRBD2 (6 bases each). V shed 4 bases and J shed 4 bases, with 23 bases lying between them. Germline CDR1 reads LNHNV; CDR2 reads YYDKDF (reference sequence). The CDR3 length is 17 residues. The chain's CDR3 is CATSNDLWGALSYEQYF. CDR3 DNA sequence: TGTGCCACCAGCAACGATTTGTGGGGGGCTCTGTCGTACGAGCAGTACTTC.

The V call is TRBV25-1, the J call TRBJ1-1; possibly TRBD1 for D (5 bases). This CDR3 comprises 12 residues. V was pared by 6 bases and J by 7 bases, with 12 bases between. Germline lookup yields CDR1 MGHDK and CDR2 SYGVNS. The CDR3 DNA reads TGTGCCAGCAGCCCAGGGTCTGATGAAGCTTTCTTT. Its translation: CASSPGSDEAFF.